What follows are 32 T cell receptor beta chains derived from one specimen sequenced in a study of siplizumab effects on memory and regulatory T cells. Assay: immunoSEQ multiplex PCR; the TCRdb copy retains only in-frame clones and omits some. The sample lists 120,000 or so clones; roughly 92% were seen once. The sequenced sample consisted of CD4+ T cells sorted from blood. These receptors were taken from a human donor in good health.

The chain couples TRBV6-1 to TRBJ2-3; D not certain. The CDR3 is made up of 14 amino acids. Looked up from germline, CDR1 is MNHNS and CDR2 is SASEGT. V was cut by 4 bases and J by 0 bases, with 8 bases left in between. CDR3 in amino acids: CASSVGRSTDTQYF. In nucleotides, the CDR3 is TGTGCCAGCAGTGTAGGACGGAGCACAGATACGCAGTATTTT.

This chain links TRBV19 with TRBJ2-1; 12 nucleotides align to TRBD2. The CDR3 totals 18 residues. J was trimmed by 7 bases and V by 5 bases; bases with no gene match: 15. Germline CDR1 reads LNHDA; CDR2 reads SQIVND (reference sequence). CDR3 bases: TGTGCCAGTAGTCAGAGCGTCGGACTAGCGGGAATTGATAATGAGCAGTTCTTC. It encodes CASSQSVGLAGIDNEQFF.

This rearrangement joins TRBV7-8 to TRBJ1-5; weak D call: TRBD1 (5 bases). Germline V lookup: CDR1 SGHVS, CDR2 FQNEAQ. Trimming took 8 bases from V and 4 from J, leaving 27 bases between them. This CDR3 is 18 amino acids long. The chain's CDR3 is CASSIMSRDPIINQPQHF. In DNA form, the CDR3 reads TGTGCCAGCTCGATTATGAGCCGGGACCCTATAATTAATCAGCCCCAGCATTTT.

In nucleotides, the CDR3 is TGTGCCAGCAGCTTGCAGAACTACGAGCAGTACTTC. Protein sequence: CASSLQNYEQYF. The gene calls are TRBV5-6 and TRBJ2-7; D is unclear. The germline CDR1 and CDR2 sequences are SGHDT and YYEEEE. The CDR3 sequence is 12 residues long. The V and J ends lost 1 base and 3 bases respectively, with 5 bases between them. Variable domain in full (rest from reference TRBV5-6 and TRBJ2-7): DAGVTQSPTHLIKTRGQQVTLRCSPKSGHDTVSWYQQALGQGPQFIFQYYEEEERQRGNFPDRFSGHQFPNYSSELNVNALLLGDSALYLCASSLQNYEQYFGPGTRLTVT.

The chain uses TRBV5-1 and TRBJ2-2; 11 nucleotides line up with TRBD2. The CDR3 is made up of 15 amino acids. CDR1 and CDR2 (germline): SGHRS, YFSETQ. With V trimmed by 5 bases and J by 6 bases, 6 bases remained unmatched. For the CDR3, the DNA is TGCGCCAGCAGACCTAGCGGGGGGCGATCCGGGGAGCTGTTTTTT. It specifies CASRPSGGRSGELFF.

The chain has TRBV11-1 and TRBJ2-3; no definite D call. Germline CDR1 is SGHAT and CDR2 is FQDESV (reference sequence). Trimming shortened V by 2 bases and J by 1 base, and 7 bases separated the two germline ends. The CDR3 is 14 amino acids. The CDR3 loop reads CASSLRLRTDTQYF. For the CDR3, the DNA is TGTGCCAGCAGCTTAAGACTCCGCACAGATACGCAGTATTTT.

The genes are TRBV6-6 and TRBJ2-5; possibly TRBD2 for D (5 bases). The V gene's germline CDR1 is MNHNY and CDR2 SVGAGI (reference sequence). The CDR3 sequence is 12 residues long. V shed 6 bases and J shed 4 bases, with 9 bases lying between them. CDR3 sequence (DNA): TGTGCCAGCAGGCCGGGATCAGAGACCCAGTACTTC. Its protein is CASRPGSETQYF.

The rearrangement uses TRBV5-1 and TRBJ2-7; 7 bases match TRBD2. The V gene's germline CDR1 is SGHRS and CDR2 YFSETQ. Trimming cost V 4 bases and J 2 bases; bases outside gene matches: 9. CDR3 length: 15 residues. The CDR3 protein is CASSHSGAGAYEQYF. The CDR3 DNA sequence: TGCGCCAGCAGCCACTCCGGGGCGGGAGCCTACGAGCAGTACTTC.

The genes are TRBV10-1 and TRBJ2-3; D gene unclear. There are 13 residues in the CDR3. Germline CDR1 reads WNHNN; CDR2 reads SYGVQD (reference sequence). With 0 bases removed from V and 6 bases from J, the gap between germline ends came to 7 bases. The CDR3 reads CASSESGSDTQYF. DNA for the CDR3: TGCGCCAGCAGTGAGTCGGGGTCCGATACGCAGTATTTT.

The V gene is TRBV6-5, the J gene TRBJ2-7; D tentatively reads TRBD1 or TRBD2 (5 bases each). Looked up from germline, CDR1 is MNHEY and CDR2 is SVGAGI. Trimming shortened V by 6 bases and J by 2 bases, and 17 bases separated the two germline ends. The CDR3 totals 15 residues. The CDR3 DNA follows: TGTGCCAGCAGGAACCCGGCAGGGACCACCTACGAGCAGTACTTC. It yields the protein CASRNPAGTTYEQYF.

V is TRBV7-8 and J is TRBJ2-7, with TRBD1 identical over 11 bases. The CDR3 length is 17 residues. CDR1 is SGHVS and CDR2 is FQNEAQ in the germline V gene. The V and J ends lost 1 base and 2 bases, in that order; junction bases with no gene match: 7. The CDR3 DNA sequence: TGTGCCAGCAGCTTAGGAGGCCGGGGACAGGGGGCCTACGAGCAGTACTTC. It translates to CASSLGGRGQGAYEQYF. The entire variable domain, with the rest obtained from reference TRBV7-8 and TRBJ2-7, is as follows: GAGVSQSPRYKVAKRGQDVALRCDPISGHVSLFWYQQALGQGPEFLTYFQNEAQLDKSGLPSDRFFAERPEGSVSTLKIQRTQQEDSAVYLCASSLGGRGQGAYEQYFGPGTRLTVT.

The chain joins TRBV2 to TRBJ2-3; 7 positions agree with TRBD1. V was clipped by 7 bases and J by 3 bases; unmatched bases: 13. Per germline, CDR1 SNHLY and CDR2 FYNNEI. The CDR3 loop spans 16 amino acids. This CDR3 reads CASTSGGRGRTDTQYF. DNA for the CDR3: TGTGCCAGCACCTCAGGGGGTCGAGGAAGGACAGATACGCAGTATTTT. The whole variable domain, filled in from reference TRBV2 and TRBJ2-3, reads EPEVTQTPSHQVTQMGQEVILRCVPISNHLYFYWYRQILGQKVEFLVSFYNNEISEKSEIFDDQFSVERPDGSNFTLKIRSTKLEDSAMYFCASTSGGRGRTDTQYFGPGTRLTVL.

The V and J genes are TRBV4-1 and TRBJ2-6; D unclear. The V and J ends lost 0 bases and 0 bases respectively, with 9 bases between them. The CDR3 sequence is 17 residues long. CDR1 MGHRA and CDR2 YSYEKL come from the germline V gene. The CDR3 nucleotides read TGCGCCAGCAGCCAAGAGATCTATAGCTCTGGGGCCAACGTCCTGACTTTC. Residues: CASSQEIYSSGANVLTF.

The CDR3 here is CASSFEFPYEQYF. The CDR3 DNA sequence: TGTGCCAGCAGCTTTGAGTTCCCCTACGAGCAGTACTTC. V and J are TRBV7-2 and TRBJ2-7; D unclear. V lost 3 bases and J 2 bases, leaving 8 bases between the germline ends. Germline-derived CDR1 and CDR2 are SGHTA and FQGNSA. CDR3 length equals 13 residues.

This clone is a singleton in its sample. CDR3 amino acids: CASRDALLTGQETNTEAFF. DNA of the CDR3: TGTGCCAGCAGAGACGCCCTCCTAACGGGACAGGAGACTAACACTGAAGCTTTCTTT. V is TRBV2 and J is TRBJ1-1; TRBD1 matches 8 bases. The germline CDR1 and CDR2 sequences are SNHLY and FYNNEI. V shed 6 bases and J 2 bases; nucleotides not matched to a gene: 20. This CDR3 contains 19 residues.

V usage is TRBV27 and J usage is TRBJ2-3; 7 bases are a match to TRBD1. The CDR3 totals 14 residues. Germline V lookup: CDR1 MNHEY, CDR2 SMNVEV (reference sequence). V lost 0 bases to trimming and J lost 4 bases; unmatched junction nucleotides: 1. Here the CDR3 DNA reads TGTGCCAGCAGTTTATCCCAGGGGGCAGATACGCAGTATTTT. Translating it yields CASSLSQGADTQYF.

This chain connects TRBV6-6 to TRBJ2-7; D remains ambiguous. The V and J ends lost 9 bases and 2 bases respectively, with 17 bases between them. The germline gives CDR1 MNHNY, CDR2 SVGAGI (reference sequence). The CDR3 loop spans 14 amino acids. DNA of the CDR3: TGTGCCAGTTCCCCGGCAGATGTCGCCTACGAGCAGTACTTC. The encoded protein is CASSPADVAYEQYF.

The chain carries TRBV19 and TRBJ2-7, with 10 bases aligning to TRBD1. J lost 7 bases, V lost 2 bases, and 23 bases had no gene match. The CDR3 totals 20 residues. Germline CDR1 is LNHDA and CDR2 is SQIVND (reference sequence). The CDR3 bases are TGTGCCAGTAGTATATTCCCGATGTCGTTCGGGACAGGGGTTTATGGGGAGCAGTACTTC. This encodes CASSIFPMSFGTGVYGEQYF.

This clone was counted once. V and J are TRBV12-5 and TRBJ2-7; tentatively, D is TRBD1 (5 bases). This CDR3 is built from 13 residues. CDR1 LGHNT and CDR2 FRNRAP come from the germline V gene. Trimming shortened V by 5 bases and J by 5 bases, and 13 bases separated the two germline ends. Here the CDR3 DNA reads TGTGCTAGTGGTAGGGGTCTGGCCCACGAGCAGTACTTC. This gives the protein CASGRGLAHEQYF.

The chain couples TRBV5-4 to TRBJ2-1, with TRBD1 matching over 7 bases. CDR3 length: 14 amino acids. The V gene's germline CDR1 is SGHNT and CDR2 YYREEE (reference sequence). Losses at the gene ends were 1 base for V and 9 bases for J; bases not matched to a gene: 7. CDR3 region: CASSLKTGSGEQFF. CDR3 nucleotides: TGTGCCAGCAGCTTGAAGACAGGGTCCGGTGAGCAGTTCTTC.

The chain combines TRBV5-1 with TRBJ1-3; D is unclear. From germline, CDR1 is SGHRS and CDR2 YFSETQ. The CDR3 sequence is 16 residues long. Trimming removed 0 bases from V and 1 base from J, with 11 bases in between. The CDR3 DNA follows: TGCGCCAGCAGCTTGGCTGCGGGGAGGTCTGGAAACACCATATATTTT. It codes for CASSLAAGRSGNTIYF.

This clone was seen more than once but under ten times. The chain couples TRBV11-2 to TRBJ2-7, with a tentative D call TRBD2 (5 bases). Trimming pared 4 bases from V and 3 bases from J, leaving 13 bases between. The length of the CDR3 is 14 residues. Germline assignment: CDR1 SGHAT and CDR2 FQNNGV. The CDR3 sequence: CASSWSGQNYEQYF. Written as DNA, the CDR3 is TGTGCCAGCAGCTGGAGCGGTCAAAACTACGAGCAGTACTTC.

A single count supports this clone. The CDR3 nucleotides are TGTGCCATCAGTTCGGGGGTGACTAATGAAAAACTGTTTTTT. Its protein product is CAISSGVTNEKLFF. V and J are TRBV10-3 and TRBJ1-4; maybe TRBD1 (5 bases). V was pared by 5 bases and J by 2 bases, with 9 bases between. The CDR3 covers 14 residues. Germline CDR1 is ENHRY and CDR2 is SYGVKD.

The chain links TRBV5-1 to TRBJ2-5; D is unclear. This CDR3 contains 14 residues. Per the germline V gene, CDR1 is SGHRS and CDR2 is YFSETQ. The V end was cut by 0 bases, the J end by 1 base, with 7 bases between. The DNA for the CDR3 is TGCGCCAGCAGCTTGGGGTTTTCCCAAGAGACCCAGTACTTC. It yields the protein CASSLGFSQETQYF.

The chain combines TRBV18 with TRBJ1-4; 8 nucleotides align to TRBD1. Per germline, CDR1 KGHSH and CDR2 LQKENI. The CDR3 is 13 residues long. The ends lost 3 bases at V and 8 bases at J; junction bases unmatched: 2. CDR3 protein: CASSPTGGEKLFF. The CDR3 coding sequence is TGTGCCAGCTCACCCACAGGGGGGGAAAAACTGTTTTTT.

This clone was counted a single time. The CDR3 nucleotides read TGTGCCAGCACCCCGGGAGTGGTACGGAACACTGAAGCTTTCTTT. This translates into CASTPGVVRNTEAFF. The genes are TRBV11-2 and TRBJ1-1; D not certain. Germline assignment: CDR1 SGHAT and CDR2 FQNNGV. The CDR3 is 15 residues long. Trimming removed 7 bases from V and 1 base from J, with 16 bases in between.

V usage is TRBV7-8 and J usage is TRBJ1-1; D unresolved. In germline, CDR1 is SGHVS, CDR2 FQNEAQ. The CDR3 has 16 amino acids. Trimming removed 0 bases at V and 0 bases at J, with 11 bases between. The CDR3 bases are TGTGCCAGCAGCTTAGCAGTCTGGGGAATGAACACTGAAGCTTTCTTT. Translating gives CASSLAVWGMNTEAFF.

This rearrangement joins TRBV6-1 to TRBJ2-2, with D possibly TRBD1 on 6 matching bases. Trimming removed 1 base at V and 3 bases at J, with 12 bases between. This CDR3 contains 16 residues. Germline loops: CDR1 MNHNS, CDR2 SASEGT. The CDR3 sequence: CASSEESGAYTGELFF. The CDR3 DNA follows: TGTGCCAGCAGTGAAGAATCAGGGGCGTACACCGGGGAGCTGTTTTTT.

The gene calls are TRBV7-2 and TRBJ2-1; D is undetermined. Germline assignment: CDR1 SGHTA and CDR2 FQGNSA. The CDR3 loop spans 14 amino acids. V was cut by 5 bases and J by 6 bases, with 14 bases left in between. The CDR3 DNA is TGTGCCAGCAGCGTTGAGCGTACTGTCAATGAGCAGTTCTTC. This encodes CASSVERTVNEQFF.

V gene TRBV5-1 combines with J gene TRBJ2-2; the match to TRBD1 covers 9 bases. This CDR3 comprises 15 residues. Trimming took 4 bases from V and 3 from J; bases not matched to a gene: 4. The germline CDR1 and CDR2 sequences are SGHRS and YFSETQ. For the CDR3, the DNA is TGCGCCAGCAGCGTAAGGACAGGGGACACCGGGGAGCTGTTTTTT. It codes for CASSVRTGDTGELFF. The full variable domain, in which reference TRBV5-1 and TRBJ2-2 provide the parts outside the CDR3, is KAGVTQTPRYLIKTRGQQVTLSCSPISGHRSVSWYQQTPGQGLQFLFEYFSETQRNKGNFPGRFSGRQFSNSRSEMNVSTLELGDSALYLCASSVRTGDTGELFFGEGSRLTVL.

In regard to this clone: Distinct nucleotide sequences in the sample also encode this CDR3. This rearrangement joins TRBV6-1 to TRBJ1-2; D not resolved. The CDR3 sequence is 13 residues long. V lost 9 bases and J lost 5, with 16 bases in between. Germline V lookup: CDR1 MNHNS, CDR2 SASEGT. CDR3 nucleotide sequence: TGTGCCAGGAGCCGGACGTTGGGGTATGGCTACACCTTC. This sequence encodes CARSRTLGYGYTF.

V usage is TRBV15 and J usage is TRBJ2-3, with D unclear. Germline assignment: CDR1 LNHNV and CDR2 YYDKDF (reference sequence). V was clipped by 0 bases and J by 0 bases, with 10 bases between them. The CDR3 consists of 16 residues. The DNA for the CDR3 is TGTGCCACCAGCAGAGATCTACCCCCTAGCACAGATACGCAGTATTTT. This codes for CATSRDLPPSTDTQYF.